This entry describes one T cell receptor beta chain. In its sample, this clonotype was seen many times. It lacks a known antigen. Base qualities are not at hand, and no much larger clone is one base apart. From the cysteine through the phenylalanine, the CDR3 covers 14 amino acids. The CDR3 DNA has 42 bases and is translated from base 1. Relative to germline, V is 5 bases shorter and J is 0 bases shorter, with 13 bases between their ends. For CDR1 and CDR2, the germline V gene lists SQVTM and ANQGSEA. The TCR beta CDR3 regions were amplified from RNA transcripts. The first round of RT-PCR for the TCR CDR3 was performed with the HTBI primer set and the Qiagen OneStep RT-PCR kit. Libraries were constructed in a second round of multiplex PCR, after which size selection and purification were performed. Libraries were sequenced paired-end with 100 bp reads on an Illumina HiSeq2000. On the study's bioinformatics: SOAPnuke was used to process the raw data, throwing out any read that contained adapters or uncalled bases, had a mean Phred below 15, or lacked an exact constant-primer or identifier match. COPE v1.2.5 was used to merge high-quality paired reads, and clonotypes were defined as unique nucleotide sequences. MiTCR v1.1 was used to align the clonotypes against IMGT TRBV, TRBD and TRBJ reference segments. Only V-J combinations with frequency above 0.0001, covering 98% to 99.2% of repertoires, were analysed. The TCS score was defined as F50 (clonal expansion) divided by E x V (chaos), with BLOSUM62-based TCRdist calculated between CDR3 peptides within each V-J. Welch's t-statistics and random forest reduced roughly 530 V-J features to 10 to 15, which were used in a naive Bayes classifier (R e1071). TCRdb reanalyzed the raw reads on its own, using fastp at Q25 for trimming and MiXCR for clone calling, and kept in-frame beta chains. Each CDR3 protein gets just one entry, which takes the most common genes and DNA from the rows behind it. TCRdb's processing, not the authors' own work, is the source of the V and J calls. The sample yields about half a million distinct CDR3 sequences; around 21% were counted once. The top ten clonotypes cover 26% of the sample.

A patient counted as having stable Graves' hyperthyroidism if no progression to ophthalmopathy occurred over 18 months of follow-up. Hyperthyroidism patients were newly diagnosed, with disease duration under 2 months, and aged 18 to 65 years. Any patient with an uncontrolled infection, another autoimmune disease, pregnancy or lactation was excluded. Clinical symptoms, serum thyroxine and TRAb, thyroid ultrasound, and orbital computed tomography formed the basis for the diagnoses. PBMCs were isolated from 7.5 to 10 ml of fresh peripheral blood by Ficoll-Paque density gradient centrifugation. Total RNA was extracted using Trizol reagent, and RNA quality was assessed on an Agilent 2100 Bioanalyzer. This sample is drawn from a study of T cells in Graves' hyperthyroidism and ophthalmopathy (dated by TCRdb to about 2019). Some background on the complete study: Peripheral blood was collected at initial diagnosis, before any treatment. Thyroid tissue and blood T-cell repertoires from several Graves' hyperthyroidism patients were also compared in the study. To identify TCR V-J signatures that set the groups apart, the researchers used a discovery cohort of approximately 98 patients, made up of approximately 43 with Graves' ophthalmopathy and approximately 57 with stable Graves' hyperthyroidism. The 100 discovery patients were randomly split 7:3 into training and test sets. Once sampling was done, hyperthyroidism patients were given methimazole at a starting dose of 30 mg daily, whereas ophthalmopathy patients were given high-dose intravenous methylprednisolone. TCR Vbeta CDR3 sequencing of 120 to 150 peripheral blood samples (over 40 ophthalmopathy, 75 hyperthyroidism and some 17 progressor patients) is reported in the paper. Prospective prediction of ophthalmopathy was tested in an independent validation cohort of 18 to 20 hyperthyroidism patients and some 17 patients who later progressed to ophthalmopathy. Beyond this particular receptor, the publication reports: Most expanded thyroid clonotypes (frequency above 0.001) were also detected in blood, suggesting blood repertoires may reflect thyroid immune responses. No statistical method was used to fix the sample size in advance, and group allocation was not hidden from the investigators. During validation, the model predicted progression to ophthalmopathy a median of about 5.9 months ahead of onset, with roughly 65% sensitivity and 72.22% specificity. A 13 V-J signature model separated ophthalmopathy from stable hyperthyroidism, with approximately 86% sensitivity and 81% to 83% specificity in cross-validation and 80%/75% in testing.

Rearrangement joined TRBV29-1 to TRBJ1-2; perhaps TRBD1 is the D gene, with 5 bases matching. Material: blood. This sequence was found in a man younger than 35 with Graves' hyperthyroidism. The CDR3 protein sequence reads: CSVTGPQSNYGYTF. The sequence in DNA is TGCAGCGTTACAGGTCCTCAATCTAACTATGGCTACACCTTC.